This entry lists 6 T cell receptor beta chains sequenced from one sample in a study of read filtering for tumor transcriptome and immune sequencing. From 350 to 500 ng of RNA, a library with molecular barcoded alpha/delta and beta/gamma adaptors was made. From the reads, TCRdb called clonotypes with MiXCR, one entry per CDR3 protein. The table includes more than 35,000 distinct CDR3 sequences, around 13% detected once. Sequencing input: a population of CD138-negative cells sorted from bone marrow. The source is a donor over 35 with multiple myeloma.

This clonotype was recorded at least ten times. The chain links TRBV19 to TRBJ2-2; TRBD1 is a possible D gene (5 bases). The CDR3 consists of 14 residues. V dropped 4 bases and J dropped 5 bases, with 11 bases sitting between them. Germline V gene sequence: CDR1 LNHDA, CDR2 SQIVND (reference sequence). CDR3 region: CASSTTGYTGELFF. Here the CDR3 DNA reads TGTGCCAGTAGTACAACAGGTTATACCGGGGAGCTGTTTTTT.

This clonotype has ten or more counts. V usage is TRBV2 and J usage is TRBJ2-1; D gene ambiguous. Germline V gives CDR1 SNHLY, CDR2 FYNNEI. V was pared by 2 bases and J by 10 bases, with 9 bases between. CDR3 length: 12 residues. As DNA, the CDR3 is TGTGCCAGCAGTGAAACGGCCAGGGAGCAGTTCTTC. Translation: CASSETAREQFF. Complete variable domain (other parts from reference TRBV2 and TRBJ2-1): EPEVTQTPSHQVTQMGQEVILRCVPISNHLYFYWYRQILGQKVEFLVSFYNNEISEKSEIFDDQFSVERPDGSNFTLKIRSTKLEDSAMYFCASSETAREQFFGPGTRLTVL.

A word on this clonotype: A far larger clone lies a single base away; this is likely a read error. The chain combines TRBV7-8 with TRBJ1-5, with a tentative D call TRBD1 (5 bases). Per the germline V gene, CDR1 is SGHVS and CDR2 is FQNEAQ. The CDR3 is made up of 13 amino acids. CDR3 in amino acids: CASSPAMGEPQRF. DNA of the CDR3: TGTGCCAGCAGCCCCGCGATGGGGGAGCCCCAGCGTTTT.

In this sample, this clonotype turned up many times. The chain combines TRBV9 with TRBJ1-5; 8 bases are shared with TRBD1. The CDR3 runs to 15 residues. Germline loops: CDR1 SGDLS, CDR2 YYNGEE. The J segment lost 3 bases and the V segment lost 4 bases, leaving 6 bases of the junction unmatched. As DNA, the CDR3 is TGTGCCAGCAGCCCTACAGGGGGTTACAATCAGCCCCAGCATTTT. As protein: CASSPTGGYNQPQHF.

This clonotype was observed a single time. Since a far larger clone is one base different, this is likely a read error. This sequence joins TRBV4-2 and TRBJ1-2; D gene uncertain. There are 17 residues in the CDR3. Germline CDR1 is LGHNA and CDR2 is YNFKEQ. This CDR3 is CASSTYFGPAPVYGYTF. The DNA of the CDR3 is TGCGCCAGCAGCACTTACTTCGGACCTGCCCCAGTTTATGGCTACACCTTC.

Many counts were recorded for this clonotype. This rearrangement joins TRBV20-1 to TRBJ2-5, with 9 bases aligning to TRBD2. Trimming cost V 8 bases and J 3 bases; bases outside gene matches: 7. This CDR3 is 13 amino acids long. Germline V gene sequence: CDR1 DFQATT, CDR2 SNEGSKA (reference sequence). CDR3 loop: CSFSSGAKETQYF. In DNA, the CDR3 is TGCAGTTTTTCTAGCGGGGCCAAAGAGACCCAGTACTTC.